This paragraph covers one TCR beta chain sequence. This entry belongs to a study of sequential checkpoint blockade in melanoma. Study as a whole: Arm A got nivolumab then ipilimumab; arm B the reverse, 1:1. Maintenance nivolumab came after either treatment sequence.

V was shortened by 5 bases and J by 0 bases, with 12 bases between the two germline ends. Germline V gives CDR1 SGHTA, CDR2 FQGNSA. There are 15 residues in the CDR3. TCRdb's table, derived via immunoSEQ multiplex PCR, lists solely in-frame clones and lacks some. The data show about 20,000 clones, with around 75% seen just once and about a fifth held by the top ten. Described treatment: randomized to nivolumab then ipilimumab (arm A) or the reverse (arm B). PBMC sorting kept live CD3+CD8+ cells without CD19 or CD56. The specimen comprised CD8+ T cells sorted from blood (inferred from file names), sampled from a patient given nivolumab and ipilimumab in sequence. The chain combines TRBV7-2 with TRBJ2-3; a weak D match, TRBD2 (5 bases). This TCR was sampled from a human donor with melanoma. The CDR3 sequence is CASSRTGSSTDTQYF. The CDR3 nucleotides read TGTGCCAGCAGCCGGACGGGGAGTAGCACAGATACGCAGTATTTT.